This T cell receptor beta chain was recovered during a study of spatial heterogeneity in lung cancer. This clonotype was picked up a small number of times. What it recognizes is unknown. Every molecule of TCR cDNA had its own unique molecular identifier. One entry per CDR3 protein, called by TCRdb with MiXCR from the 5' RACE reads. Of approximately 10,000 distinct CDR3 sequences listed, less than 7.5% are singletons. Study conclusions and caveats: For expanded intratumoral alpha and beta TCRs, counts tracked tumor mutation counts.

This CDR3 is 14 amino acids long. Trimming took off 5 bases at V and 1 base at J, with 14 bases between the two ends. Germline V CDR1 and CDR2: DFQATT, SNEGSKA (reference sequence). Sample time point: sample taken at primary tumor resection. The sample consisted of lung tumor tissue, taken at surgery. The receptor was isolated from a female donor with early-stage non-small cell lung cancer. This chain connects TRBV20-1 to TRBJ1-1; D is uncertain. CDR3 amino acids: CSAPPVARNTEAFF. The CDR3 bases are TGCAGTGCTCCCCCCGTTGCCAGGAACACTGAAGCTTTCTTT.